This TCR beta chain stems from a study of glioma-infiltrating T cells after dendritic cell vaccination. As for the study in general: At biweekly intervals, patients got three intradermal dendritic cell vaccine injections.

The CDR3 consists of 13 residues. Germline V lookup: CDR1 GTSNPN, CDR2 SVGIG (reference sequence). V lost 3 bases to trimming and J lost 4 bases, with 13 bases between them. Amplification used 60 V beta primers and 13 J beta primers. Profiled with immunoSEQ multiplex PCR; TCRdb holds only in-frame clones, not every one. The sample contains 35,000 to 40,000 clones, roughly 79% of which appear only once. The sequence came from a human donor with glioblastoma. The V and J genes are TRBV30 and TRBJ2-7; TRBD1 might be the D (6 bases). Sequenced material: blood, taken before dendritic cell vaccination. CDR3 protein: CAWRDRQVYEQYF. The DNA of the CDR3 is TGTGCCTGGAGGGATAGACAGGTTTACGAGCAGTACTTC.